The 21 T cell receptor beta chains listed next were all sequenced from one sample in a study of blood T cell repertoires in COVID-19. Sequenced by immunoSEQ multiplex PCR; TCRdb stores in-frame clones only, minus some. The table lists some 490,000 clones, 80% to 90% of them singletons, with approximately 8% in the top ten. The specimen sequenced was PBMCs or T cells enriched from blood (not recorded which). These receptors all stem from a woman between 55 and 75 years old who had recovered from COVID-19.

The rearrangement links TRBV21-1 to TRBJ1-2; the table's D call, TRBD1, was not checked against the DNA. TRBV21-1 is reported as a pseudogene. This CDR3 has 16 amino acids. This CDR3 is CASGHIRGYSNYGYTF. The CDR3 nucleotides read TGTGCCAGCGGACACATCAGGGGATATTCTAACTATGGCTACACCTTC.

Written as DNA, the CDR3 is TGTGCCAGCTCAACCCGGGTGGGTTACTCTGGGGCCAACGTCCTGACTTTC. Translated: CASSTRVGYSGANVLTF. V and J are TRBV27 and TRBJ2-6; D unclear. V lost 8 bases and J lost 0, with 17 bases in between. The CDR3 covers 17 residues. Per the germline V gene, CDR1 is MNHEY and CDR2 is SMNVEV (reference sequence).

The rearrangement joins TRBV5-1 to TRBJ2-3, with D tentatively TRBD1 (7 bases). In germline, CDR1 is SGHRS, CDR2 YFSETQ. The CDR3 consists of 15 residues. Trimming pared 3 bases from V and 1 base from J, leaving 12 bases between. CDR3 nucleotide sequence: TGCGCCAGCAGCTCGGAGGGACAGCGCACAGATACGCAGTATTTT. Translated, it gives CASSSEGQRTDTQYF.

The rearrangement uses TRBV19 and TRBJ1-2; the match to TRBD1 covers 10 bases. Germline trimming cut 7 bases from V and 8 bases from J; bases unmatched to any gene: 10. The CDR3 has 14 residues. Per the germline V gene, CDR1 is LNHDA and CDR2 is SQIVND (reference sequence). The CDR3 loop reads CASTRDRGLGGYTF. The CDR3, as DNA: TGTGCCAGTACGCGAGACAGGGGGCTCGGAGGCTACACCTTC.

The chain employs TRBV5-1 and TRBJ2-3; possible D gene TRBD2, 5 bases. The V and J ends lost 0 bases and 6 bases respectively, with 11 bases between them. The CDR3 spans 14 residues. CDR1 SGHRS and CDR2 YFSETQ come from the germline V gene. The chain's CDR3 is CASSLAGVPDTQYF. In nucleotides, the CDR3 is TGCGCCAGCAGCTTGGCCGGGGTCCCGGATACGCAGTATTTT.

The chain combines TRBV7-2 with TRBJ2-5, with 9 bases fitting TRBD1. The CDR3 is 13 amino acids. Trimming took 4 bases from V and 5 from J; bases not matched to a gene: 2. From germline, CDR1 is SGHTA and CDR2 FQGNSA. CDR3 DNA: TGTGCCAGCAGCTCGGGACAGGGTGAGACCCAGTACTTC. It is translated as CASSSGQGETQYF.

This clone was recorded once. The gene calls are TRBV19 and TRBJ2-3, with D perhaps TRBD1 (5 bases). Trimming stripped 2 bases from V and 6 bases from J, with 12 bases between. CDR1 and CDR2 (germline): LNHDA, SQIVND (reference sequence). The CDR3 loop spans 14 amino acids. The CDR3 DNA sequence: TGTGCCAGTAGTATACGCAGGGATCGCGATACGCAGTATTTT. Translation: CASSIRRDRDTQYF.

The CDR3 protein is CASSDSQREAQYF. DNA of the CDR3: TGCGCCAGCAGTGACTCCCAGCGGGAGGCGCAGTATTTT. The chain couples TRBV10-1 to TRBJ2-3; 9 bases align to TRBD2. Losses at the gene ends were 3 bases for V and 10 bases for J; bases not matched to a gene: 5. Germline V gives CDR1 WNHNN, CDR2 SYGVQD (reference sequence). The CDR3 sequence is 13 residues long.

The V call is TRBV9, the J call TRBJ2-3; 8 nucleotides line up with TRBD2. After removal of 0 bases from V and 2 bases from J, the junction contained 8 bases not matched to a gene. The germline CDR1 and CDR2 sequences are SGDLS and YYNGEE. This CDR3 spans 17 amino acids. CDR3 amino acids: CASSVEGGGTYTDTQYF. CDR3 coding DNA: TGTGCCAGCAGCGTAGAAGGCGGGGGGACTTACACAGATACGCAGTATTTT.

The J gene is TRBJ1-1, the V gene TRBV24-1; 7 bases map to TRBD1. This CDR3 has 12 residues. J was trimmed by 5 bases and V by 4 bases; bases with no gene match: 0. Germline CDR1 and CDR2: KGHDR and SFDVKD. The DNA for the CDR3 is TGTGCCACCAGTGAGACAGGGACTGAAGCTTTCTTT. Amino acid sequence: CATSETGTEAFF.

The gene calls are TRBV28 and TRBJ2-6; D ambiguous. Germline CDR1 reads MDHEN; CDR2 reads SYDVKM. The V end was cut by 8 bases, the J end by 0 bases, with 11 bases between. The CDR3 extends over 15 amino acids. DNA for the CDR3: TGTGCCAGCTCTCCGGGTACCTCTGGGGCCAACGTCCTGACTTTC. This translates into CASSPGTSGANVLTF.

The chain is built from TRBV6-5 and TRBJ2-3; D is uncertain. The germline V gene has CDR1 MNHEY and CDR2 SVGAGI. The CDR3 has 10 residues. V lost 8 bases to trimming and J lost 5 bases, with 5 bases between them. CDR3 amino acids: CASGEDTQYF. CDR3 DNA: TGTGCCAGCGGAGAAGATACGCAGTATTTT.

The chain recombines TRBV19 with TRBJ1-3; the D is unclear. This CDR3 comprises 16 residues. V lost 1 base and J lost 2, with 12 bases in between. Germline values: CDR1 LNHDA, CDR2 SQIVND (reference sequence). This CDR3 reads CASSIGYSRAGNTIYF. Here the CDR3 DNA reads TGTGCCAGTAGTATAGGATACTCTCGAGCTGGAAACACCATATATTTT.

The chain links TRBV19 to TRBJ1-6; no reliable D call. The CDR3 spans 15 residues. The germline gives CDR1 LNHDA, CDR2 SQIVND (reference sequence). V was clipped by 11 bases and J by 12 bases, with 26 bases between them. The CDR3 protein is CASNSGEGRPLPLHF. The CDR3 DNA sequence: TGTGCCTCTAACTCAGGAGAGGGAAGGCCCTTACCCCTCCACTTT.

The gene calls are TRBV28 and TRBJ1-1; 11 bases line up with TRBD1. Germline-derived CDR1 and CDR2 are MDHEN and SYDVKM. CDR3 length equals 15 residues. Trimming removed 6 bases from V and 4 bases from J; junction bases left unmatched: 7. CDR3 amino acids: CASSPGTGGSTEAFF. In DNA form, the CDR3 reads TGTGCCAGCAGCCCCGGGACAGGGGGAAGCACTGAAGCTTTCTTT.

The CDR3, as DNA: TGCGCCAGCAGCCAAGAGCGGGGGGGGAGGGCTTTCTTT. Its translation: CASSQERGGRAFF. V is TRBV4-1 and J is TRBJ1-1, with a possible D match to TRBD1 (5 bases). The germline gives CDR1 MGHRA, CDR2 YSYEKL. CDR3 length: 13 residues. V lost 0 bases and J 11 bases, leaving 13 bases between the germline ends.

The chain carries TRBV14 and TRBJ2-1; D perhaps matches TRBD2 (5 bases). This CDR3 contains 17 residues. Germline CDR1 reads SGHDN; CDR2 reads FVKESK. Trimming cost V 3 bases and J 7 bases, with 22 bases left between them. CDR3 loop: CASSHGSGALTGNEQFF. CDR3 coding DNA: TGTGCCAGCAGCCATGGCAGCGGCGCACTTACCGGAAATGAGCAGTTCTTC.

CDR3 loop: CASSSRDLQFF. CDR3 nucleotide sequence: TGTGCCAGCAGTTCCCGGGACTTGCAGTTCTTC. The V gene is TRBV7-9, the J gene TRBJ2-1; tentative D call: TRBD2 (6 bases). There are 11 residues in the CDR3. CDR1 and CDR2 (germline): SEHNR, FQNEAQ (reference sequence). Trimming took 6 bases from V and 12 from J, leaving 12 bases between them. Full variable domain (remainder filled in from reference TRBV7-9 and TRBJ2-1): DTGVSQNPRHKITKRGQNVTFRCDPISEHNRLYWYRQTLGQGPEFLTYFQNEAQLEKSRLLSDRFSAERPKGSFSTLEIQRTEQGDSAMYLCASSSRDLQFFGPGTRLTVL.

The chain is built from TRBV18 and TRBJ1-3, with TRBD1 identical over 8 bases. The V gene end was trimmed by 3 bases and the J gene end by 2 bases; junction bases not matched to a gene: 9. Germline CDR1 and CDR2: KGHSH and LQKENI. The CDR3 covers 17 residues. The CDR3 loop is CASSPAGGVGAGNTIYF. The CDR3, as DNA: TGTGCCAGCTCACCGGCAGGGGGCGTCGGCGCTGGAAACACCATATATTTT. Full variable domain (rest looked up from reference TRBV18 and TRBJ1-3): NAGVMQNPRHLVRRRGQEARLRCSPMKGHSHVYWYRQLPEEGLKFMVYLQKENIIDESGMPKERFSAEFPKEGPSILRIQQVVRGDSAAYFCASSPAGGVGAGNTIYFGEGSWLTVV.

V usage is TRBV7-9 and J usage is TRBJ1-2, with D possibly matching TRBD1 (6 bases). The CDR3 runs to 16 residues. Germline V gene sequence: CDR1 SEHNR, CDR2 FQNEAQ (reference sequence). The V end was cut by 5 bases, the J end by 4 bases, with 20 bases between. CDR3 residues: CASSQRLLDSPYGYTF. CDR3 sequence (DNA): TGTGCCAGCAGCCAAAGATTACTGGACAGCCCCTATGGCTACACCTTC. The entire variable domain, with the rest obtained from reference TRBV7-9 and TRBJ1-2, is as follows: DTGVSQNPRHKITKRGQNVTFRCDPISEHNRLYWYRQTLGQGPEFLTYFQNEAQLEKSRLLSDRFSAERPKGSFSTLEIQRTEQGDSAMYLCASSQRLLDSPYGYTFGSGTRLTVV.

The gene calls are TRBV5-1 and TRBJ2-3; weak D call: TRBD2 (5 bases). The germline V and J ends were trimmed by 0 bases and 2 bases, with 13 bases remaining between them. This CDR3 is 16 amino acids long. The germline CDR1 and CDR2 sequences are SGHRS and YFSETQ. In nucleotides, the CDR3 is TGCGCCAGCAGCTTGGCCGGCCTAGCTTACACAGATACGCAGTATTTT. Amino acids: CASSLAGLAYTDTQYF.